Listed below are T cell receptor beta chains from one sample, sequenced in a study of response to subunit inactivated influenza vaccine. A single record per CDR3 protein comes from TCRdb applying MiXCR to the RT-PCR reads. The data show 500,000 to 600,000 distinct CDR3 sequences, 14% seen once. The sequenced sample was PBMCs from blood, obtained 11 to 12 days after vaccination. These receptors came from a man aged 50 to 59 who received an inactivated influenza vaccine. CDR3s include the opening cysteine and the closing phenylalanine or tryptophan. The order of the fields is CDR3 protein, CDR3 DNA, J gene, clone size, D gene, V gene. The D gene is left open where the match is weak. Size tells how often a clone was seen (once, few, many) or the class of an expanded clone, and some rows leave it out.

CDR3 protein: CARGWDFTDTQYF
CDR3 DNA: TGTGCCAGGGGTTGGGACTTCACAGATACGCAGTATTTT
J gene: TRBJ2-3
clone size: NA
D gene: NA
V gene: TRBV9

CDR3 protein: CASSTGTDTGELFF
CDR3 DNA: TGTGCCAGTAGTACCGGGACAGACACCGGGGAGCTGTTTTTT
J gene: TRBJ2-2
clone size: NA
D gene: TRBD1
V gene: TRBV19

CDR3 protein: CAIRTMQGEAFF
CDR3 DNA: TGTGCCATACGGACGATGCAGGGTGAAGCTTTCTTT
J gene: TRBJ1-1
clone size: many
D gene: NA
V gene: TRBV7-2

CDR3 protein: CASSLKPDTQYF
CDR3 DNA: TGTGCCAGCAGCTTGAAACCAGATACGCAGTATTTT
J gene: TRBJ2-3
clone size: NA
D gene: NA
V gene: TRBV5-4

CDR3 protein: CASSAAQSSGNTIYF
CDR3 DNA: TGTGCCAGCAGTGCAGCACAGAGCTCTGGAAACACCATATATTTT
J gene: TRBJ1-3
clone size: NA
D gene: NA
V gene: TRBV2

CDR3 protein: CASRSGLAGVNNEQFF
CDR3 DNA: TGTGCCAGCAGATCGGGACTAGCGGGAGTGAACAATGAGCAGTTCTTC
J gene: TRBJ2-1
clone size: few
D gene: TRBD2
V gene: TRBV7-8

CDR3 protein: CSATGRFAYEQYF
CDR3 DNA: TGCAGCGCAACCGGGAGGTTCGCCTACGAGCAGTACTTC
J gene: TRBJ2-7
clone size: NA
D gene: TRBD2
V gene: TRBV29-1

CDR3 protein: CATRGSGTSGGKLYTQYF
CDR3 DNA: TGTGCCACCAGGGGCTCAGGGACTAGCGGGGGGAAGCTGTATACGCAGTATTTT
J gene: TRBJ2-3
clone size: few
D gene: TRBD2
V gene: TRBV11-2

CDR3 protein: CASSAVGGLDTQYF
CDR3 DNA: TGTGCCAGCAGCGCCGTGGGGGGGTTAGATACGCAGTATTTT
J gene: TRBJ2-3
clone size: NA
D gene: TRBD2
V gene: TRBV9

CDR3 protein: CASSLPGPYEQYF
CDR3 DNA: TGTGCCAGCAGCTTGCCTGGACCCTACGAGCAGTACTTC
J gene: TRBJ2-7
clone size: NA
D gene: NA
V gene: TRBV5-6

CDR3 protein: CASSSHRGLGTEAFF
CDR3 DNA: TGTGCCAGCAGTTCCCACAGGGGGCTGGGCACTGAAGCTTTCTTT
J gene: TRBJ1-1
clone size: NA
D gene: TRBD1
V gene: TRBV12-3/TRBV12-4

CDR3 protein: CASTLGGQAAYNEQFF
CDR3 DNA: TGTGCCAGCACTTTGGGTGGCCAGGCTGCCTACAATGAGCAGTTCTTC
J gene: TRBJ2-1
clone size: many
D gene: NA
V gene: TRBV28

CDR3 protein: CASSLEDRADEQFF
CDR3 DNA: TGTGCCAGCAGCTTGGAGGACAGGGCTGATGAGCAGTTCTTC
J gene: TRBJ2-1
clone size: NA
D gene: TRBD1
V gene: TRBV5-6